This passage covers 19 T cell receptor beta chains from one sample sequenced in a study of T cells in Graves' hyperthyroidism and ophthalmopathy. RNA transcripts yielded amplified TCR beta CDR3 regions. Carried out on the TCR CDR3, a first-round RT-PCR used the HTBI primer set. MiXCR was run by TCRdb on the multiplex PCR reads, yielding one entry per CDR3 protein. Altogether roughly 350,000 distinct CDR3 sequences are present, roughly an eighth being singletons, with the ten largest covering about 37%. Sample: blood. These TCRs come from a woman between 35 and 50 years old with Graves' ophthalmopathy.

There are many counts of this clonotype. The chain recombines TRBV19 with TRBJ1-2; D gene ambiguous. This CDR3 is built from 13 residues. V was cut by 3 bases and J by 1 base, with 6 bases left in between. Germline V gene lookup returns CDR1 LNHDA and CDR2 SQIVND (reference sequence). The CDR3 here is CASSMIGNYGYTF. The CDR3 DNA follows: TGTGCCAGTAGTATGATCGGTAACTATGGCTACACCTTC.

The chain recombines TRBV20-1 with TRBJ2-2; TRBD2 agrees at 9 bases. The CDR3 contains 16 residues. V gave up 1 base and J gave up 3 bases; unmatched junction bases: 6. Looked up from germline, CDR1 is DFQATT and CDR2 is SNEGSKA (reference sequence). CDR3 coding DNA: TGCAGTGCTAGAGGTGGGGGACTAGCTCACACCGGGGAGCTGTTTTTT. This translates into CSARGGGLAHTGELFF.

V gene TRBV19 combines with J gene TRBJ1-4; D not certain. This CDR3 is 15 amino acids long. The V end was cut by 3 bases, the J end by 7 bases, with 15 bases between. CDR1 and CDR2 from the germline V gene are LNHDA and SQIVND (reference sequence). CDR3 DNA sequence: TGTGCCAGTAGTATGGGTCGAATAGAGGGTGAAAAACTGTTTTTT. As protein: CASSMGRIEGEKLFF.

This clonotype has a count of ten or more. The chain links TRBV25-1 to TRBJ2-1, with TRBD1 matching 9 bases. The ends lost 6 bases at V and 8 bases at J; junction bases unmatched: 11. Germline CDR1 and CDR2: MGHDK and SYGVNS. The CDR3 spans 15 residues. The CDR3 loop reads CASRKSGTGIHEQFF. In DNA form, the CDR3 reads TGTGCCAGCAGAAAGTCCGGGACAGGGATCCATGAGCAGTTCTTC.

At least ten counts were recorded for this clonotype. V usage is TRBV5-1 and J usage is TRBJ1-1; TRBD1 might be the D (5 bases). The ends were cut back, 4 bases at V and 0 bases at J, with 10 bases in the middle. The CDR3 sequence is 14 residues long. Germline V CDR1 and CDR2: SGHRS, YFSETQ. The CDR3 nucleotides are TGCGCCAGCAGCCCACAGGTTCTGAACACTGAAGCTTTCTTT. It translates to CASSPQVLNTEAFF.

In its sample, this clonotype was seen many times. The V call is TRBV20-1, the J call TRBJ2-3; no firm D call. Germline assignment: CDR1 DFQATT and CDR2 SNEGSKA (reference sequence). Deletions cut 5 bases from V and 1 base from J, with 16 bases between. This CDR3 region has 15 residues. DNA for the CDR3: TGCAGTGCTCCCGATGGAAATAGGGGCACAGATACGCAGTATTTT. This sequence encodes CSAPDGNRGTDTQYF.

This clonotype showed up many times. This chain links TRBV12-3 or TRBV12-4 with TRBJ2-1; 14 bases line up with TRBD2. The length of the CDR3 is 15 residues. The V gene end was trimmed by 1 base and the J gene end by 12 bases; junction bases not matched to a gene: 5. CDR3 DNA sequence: TGTGCCAGCAGTTTAGGACTAGCGGGGGGGCGCGGGCAGTTCTTC. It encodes CASSLGLAGGRGQFF.

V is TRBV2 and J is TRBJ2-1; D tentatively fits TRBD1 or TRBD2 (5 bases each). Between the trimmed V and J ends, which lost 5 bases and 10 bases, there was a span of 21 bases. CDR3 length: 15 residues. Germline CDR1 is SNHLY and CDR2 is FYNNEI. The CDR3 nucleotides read TGTGCCAGCAGTTACTCGACTCAGGGAGTTGGCGAGCAGTTCTTC. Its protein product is CASSYSTQGVGEQFF.

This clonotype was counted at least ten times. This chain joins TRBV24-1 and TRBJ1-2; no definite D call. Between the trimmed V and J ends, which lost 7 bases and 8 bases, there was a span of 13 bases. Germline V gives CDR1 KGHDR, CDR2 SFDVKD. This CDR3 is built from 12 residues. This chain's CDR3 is CATSGPLVGYTF. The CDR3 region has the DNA TGTGCCACCAGCGGCCCCCTGGTCGGCTACACCTTC.

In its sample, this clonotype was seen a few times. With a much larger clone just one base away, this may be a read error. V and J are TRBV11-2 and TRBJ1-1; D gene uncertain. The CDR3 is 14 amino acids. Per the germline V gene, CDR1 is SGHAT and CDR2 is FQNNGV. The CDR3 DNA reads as TGTGCCAGCAGCCTCCGTGACTCGAACACTGAAGCTCTCTTT. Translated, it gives CASSLRDSNTEALF. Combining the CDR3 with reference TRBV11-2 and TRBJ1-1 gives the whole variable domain EAGVAQSPRYKIIEKRQSVAFWCNPISGHATLYWYQQILGQGPKLLIQFQNNGVVDDSQLPKDRFSAERLKGVDSTLKIQPAKLEDSAVYLCASSLRDSNTEALFGQGTRLTVV.

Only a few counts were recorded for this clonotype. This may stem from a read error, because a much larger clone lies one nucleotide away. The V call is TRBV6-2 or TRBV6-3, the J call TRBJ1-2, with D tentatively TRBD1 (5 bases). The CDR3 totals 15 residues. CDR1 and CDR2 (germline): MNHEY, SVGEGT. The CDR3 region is CASSLRDVGGYGYIF. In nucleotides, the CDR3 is TGTGCCAGCAGTCTCCGGGACGTCGGTGGATATGGCTACATCTTC.

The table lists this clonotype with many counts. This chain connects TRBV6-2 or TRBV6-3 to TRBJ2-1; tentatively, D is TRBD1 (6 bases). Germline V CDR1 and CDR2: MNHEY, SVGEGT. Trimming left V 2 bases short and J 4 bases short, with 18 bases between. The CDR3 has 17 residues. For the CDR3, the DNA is TGTGCCAGCAGTTACCCAGCCACAGGGATCCCATACAATGAGCAGTTCTTC. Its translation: CASSYPATGIPYNEQFF.

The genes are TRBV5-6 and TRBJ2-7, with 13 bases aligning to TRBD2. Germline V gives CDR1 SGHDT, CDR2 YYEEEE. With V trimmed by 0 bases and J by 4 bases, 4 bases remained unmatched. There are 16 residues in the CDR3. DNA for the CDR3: TGTGCCAGCAGCTTGGGCTCGGGACTAGCGGGATACGAGCAGTACTTC. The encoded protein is CASSLGSGLAGYEQYF.

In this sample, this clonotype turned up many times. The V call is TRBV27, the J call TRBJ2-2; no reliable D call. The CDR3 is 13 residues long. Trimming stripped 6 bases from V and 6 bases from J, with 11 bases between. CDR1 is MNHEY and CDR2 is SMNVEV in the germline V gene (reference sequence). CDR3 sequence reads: CASSYLPAGELFF. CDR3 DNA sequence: TGTGCCAGCAGCTACCTCCCCGCCGGGGAGCTGTTTTTT.

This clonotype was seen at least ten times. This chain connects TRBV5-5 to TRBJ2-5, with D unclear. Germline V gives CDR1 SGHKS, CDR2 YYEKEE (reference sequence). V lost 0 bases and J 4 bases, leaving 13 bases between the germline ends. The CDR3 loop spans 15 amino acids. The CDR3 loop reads CASSLGSSIGETQYF. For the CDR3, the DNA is TGTGCCAGCAGCTTGGGTAGCAGCATTGGAGAGACCCAGTACTTC.

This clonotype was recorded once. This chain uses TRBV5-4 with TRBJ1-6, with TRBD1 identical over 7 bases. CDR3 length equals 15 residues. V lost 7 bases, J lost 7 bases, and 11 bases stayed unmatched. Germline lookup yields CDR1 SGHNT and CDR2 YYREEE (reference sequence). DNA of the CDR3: TGTGCCAGCGCCCGGGACAGCCTCCCGAATTCACCCCTCCACTTT. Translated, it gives CASARDSLPNSPLHF.

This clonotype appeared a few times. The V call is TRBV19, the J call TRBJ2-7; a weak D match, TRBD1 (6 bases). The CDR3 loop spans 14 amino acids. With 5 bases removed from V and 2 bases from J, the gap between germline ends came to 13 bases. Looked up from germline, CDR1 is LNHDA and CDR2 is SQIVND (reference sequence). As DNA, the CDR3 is TGTGCCAGTAGTCCCAGGGACATTACCTACGAGCAGTACTTC. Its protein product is CASSPRDITYEQYF.

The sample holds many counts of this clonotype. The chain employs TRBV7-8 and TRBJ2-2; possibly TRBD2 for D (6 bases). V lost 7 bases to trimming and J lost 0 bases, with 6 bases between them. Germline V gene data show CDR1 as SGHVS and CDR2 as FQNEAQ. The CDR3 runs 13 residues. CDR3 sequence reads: CASIAANTGELFF. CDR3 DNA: TGTGCCAGCATAGCGGCGAACACCGGGGAGCTGTTTTTT. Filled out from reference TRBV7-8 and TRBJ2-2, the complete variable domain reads GAGVSQSPRYKVAKRGQDVALRCDPISGHVSLFWYQQALGQGPEFLTYFQNEAQLDKSGLPSDRFFAERPEGSVSTLKIQRTQQEDSAVYLCASIAANTGELFFGEGSRLTVL.

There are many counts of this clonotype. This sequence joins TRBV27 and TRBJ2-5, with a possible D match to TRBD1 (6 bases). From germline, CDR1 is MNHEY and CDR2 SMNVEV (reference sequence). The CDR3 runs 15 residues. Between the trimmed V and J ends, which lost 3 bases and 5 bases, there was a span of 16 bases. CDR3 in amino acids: CASSFLSVRGETQYF. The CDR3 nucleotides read TGTGCCAGCAGTTTCTTGTCGGTCAGGGGTGAGACCCAGTACTTC.